This TCR beta chain was identified during a study of OX40 agonist ivuxolimab in advanced cancers. Study-level points and caveats: More expanded clones were seen, on average, in CD8+ T cells than in CD4+.

This clone appeared a single time. Its specificity is not known. The data were produced by immunoSEQ multiplex PCR, yet TCRdb's version contains in-frame clones alone and is incomplete. This table holds tens of thousands of clones, about four fifths found once. The CDR3 sequence is 16 residues long. V trimming: 2 bases; J trimming: 8 bases; junction bases outside the gene matches: 12. Germline assignment: CDR1 MNHEY and CDR2 SVGAGI. Sample: CD4+ or CD8+ T cells sorted from blood, taken in a trial of the OX40 agonist ivuxolimab. The gene calls are TRBV6-5 and TRBJ1-2; 9 nucleotides line up with TRBD1. The sequence came from an adult with an advanced solid tumor such as melanoma, head and neck, liver or kidney cancer. CDR3 loop: CASSYTTNRGQEGYTF. The CDR3 nucleotides are TGTGCCAGCAGTTACACGACAAACAGGGGGCAGGAGGGCTACACCTTC.